What follows describes a single TCR beta chain. The source of the sample is a study of blood T cell repertoires in COVID-19. After removal of 6 bases from V and 7 bases from J, the junction contained 7 bases not matched to a gene. CDR1 is SNHLY, CDR2 FYNNEI, per germline. This CDR3 is 13 amino acids long. Method: immunoSEQ multiplex PCR; TCRdb's copy keeps in-frame clones and lacks some. Among under 400,000 clones listed, roughly 85% were seen once. The clonotype was recovered from a woman in her 40s with acute COVID-19. V usage is TRBV2 and J usage is TRBJ1-2; 8 nucleotides match TRBD1. The sample taken for sequencing was PBMCs or T cells enriched from blood (not recorded which). CDR3 in amino acids: CASSGQGKGGYTF. The CDR3 bases are TGTGCCAGCAGCGGACAGGGAAAAGGTGGCTACACCTTC.